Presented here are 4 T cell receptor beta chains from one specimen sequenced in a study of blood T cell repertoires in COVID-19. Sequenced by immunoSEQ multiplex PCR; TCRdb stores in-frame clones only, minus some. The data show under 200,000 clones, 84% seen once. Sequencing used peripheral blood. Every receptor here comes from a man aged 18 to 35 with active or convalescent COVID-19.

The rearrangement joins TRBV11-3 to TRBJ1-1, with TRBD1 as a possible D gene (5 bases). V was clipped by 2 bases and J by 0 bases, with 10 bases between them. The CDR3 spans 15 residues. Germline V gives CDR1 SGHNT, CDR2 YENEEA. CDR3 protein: CASSLLEGLNTEAFF. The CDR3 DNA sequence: TGTGCCAGCAGCTTATTGGAGGGGTTGAACACTGAAGCTTTCTTT.

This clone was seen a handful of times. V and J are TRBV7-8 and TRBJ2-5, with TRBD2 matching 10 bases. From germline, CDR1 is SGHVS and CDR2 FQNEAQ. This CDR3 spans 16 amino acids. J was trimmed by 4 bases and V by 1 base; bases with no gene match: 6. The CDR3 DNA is TGTGCCAGCAGCTTAGTTGTTAGCGGGAGGCGAGAGACCCAGTACTTC. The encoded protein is CASSLVVSGRRETQYF.

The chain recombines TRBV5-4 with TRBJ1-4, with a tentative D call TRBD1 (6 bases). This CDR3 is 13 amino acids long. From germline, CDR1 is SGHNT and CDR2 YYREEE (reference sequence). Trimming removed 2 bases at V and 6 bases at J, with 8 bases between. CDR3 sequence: CASSFQGHEKLFF. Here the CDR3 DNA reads TGTGCCAGCAGCTTCCAGGGGCATGAAAAACTGTTTTTT.

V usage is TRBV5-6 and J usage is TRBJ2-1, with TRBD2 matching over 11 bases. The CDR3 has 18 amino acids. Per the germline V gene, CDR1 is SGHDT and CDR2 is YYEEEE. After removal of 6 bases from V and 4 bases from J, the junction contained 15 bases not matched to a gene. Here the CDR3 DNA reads TGTGCCAGCACCCCTTTAGGAGCTAGCGGGGGGTTTTACAATGAGCAGTTCTTC. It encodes CASTPLGASGGFYNEQFF.